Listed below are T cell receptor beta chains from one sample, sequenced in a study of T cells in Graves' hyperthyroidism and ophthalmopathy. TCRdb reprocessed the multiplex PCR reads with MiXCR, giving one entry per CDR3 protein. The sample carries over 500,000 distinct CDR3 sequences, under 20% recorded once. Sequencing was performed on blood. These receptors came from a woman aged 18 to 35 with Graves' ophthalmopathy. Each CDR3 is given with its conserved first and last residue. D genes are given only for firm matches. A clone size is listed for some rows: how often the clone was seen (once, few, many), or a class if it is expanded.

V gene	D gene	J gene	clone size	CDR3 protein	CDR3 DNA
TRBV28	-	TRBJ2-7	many	CASRSSQSSYEQYF	TGTGCCAGCAGGTCTTCACAGAGCTCCTACGAGCAGTACTTC
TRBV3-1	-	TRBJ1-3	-	CASSRRGDSGNTIYF	TGTGCCAGCAGCCGTCGGGGAGACTCTGGAAACACCATATATTTT
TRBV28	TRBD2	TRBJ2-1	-	CATRGSGDNEQFF	TGTGCCACCCGGGGTAGCGGGGACAATGAGCAGTTCTTC
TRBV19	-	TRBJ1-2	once	CASNPFGGAHRYGYTF	TGTGCCAGTAACCCCTTTGGGGGGGCCCATCGCTATGGCTACACCTTC
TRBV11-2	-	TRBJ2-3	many	CASSLLRDTTDTQYF	TGTGCCAGCAGCTTACTCCGGGACACCACCGATACGCAGTATTTT
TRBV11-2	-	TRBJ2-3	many	CASSLWATTDTQYF	TGTGCCAGCAGCTTATGGGCTACCACAGATACGCAGTATTTT
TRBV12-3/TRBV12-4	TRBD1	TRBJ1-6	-	CASKTGTENSPLHF	TGTGCCAGCAAAACCGGGACAGAAAATTCACCCCTCCACTTT
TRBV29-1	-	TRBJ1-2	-	CSVEVYGGGYGYTF	TGCAGCGTTGAAGTTTACGGGGGGGGATATGGCTACACCTTC
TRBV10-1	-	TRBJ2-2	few	CASSEGGLTGELFF	TGCGCCAGCAGTGAGGGAGGACTTACCGGGGAGCTGTTTTTT
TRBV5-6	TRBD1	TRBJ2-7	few	CASRFGQEAYEQYF	TGTGCCAGCAGATTCGGACAGGAGGCCTACGAGCAGTACTTC
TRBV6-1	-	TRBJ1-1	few	CAAAGMNTEAFF	TGTGCCGCGGCGGGGATGAACACTGAAGCTTTCTTT
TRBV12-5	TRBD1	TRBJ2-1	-	CASALGTGAYNEQFF	TGTGCTAGTGCCCTCGGGACAGGGGCCTACAATGAGCAGTTCTTC
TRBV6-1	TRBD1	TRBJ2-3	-	CASRPGQGAITDTQYF	TGTGCCAGCAGGCCCGGACAGGGGGCTATCACAGATACGCAGTATTTT
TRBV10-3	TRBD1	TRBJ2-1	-	CAISEYRGLVASYNEQFF	TGTGCCATCAGTGAGTACAGGGGGCTGGTAGCTTCCTACAATGAGCAGTTCTTC
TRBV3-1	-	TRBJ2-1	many	CASSQQGTLPYNEQFF	TGTGCCAGCAGCCAACAGGGAACCTTGCCCTACAATGAGCAGTTCTTC
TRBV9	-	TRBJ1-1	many	CASSVTGANTEAFF	TGTGCCAGCAGCGTAACGGGGGCGAACACTGAAGCTTTCTTT
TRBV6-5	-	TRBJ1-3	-	CASSYGPVSGNTIYF	TGTGCCAGCAGTTACGGGCCGGTCTCTGGAAACACCATATATTTT
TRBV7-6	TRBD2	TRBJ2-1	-	CASSLLAGVPRAPSNEQFF	TGTGCCAGCAGCTTACTCGCGGGAGTGCCGAGGGCTCCTAGCAATGAGCAGTTCTTC
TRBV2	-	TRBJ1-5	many	CASSEQQTVQPQHF	TGTGCCAGCAGTGAACAACAGACCGTTCAGCCCCAGCATTTT
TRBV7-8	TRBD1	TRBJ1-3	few	CASSSTGVQGSGNTIYF	TGTGCCAGCAGTTCTACAGGGGTACAGGGCTCTGGAAACACCATATATTTT
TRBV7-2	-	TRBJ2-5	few	CASSLVQGGTQYF	TGTGCCAGCAGCTTAGTCCAGGGAGGGACCCAGTACTTC
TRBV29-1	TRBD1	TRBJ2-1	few	CSVVQGAGEQFF	TGCAGCGTTGTCCAGGGGGCGGGGGAGCAGTTCTTC
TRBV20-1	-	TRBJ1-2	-	CSARVGAGEGYTF	TGCAGTGCTAGAGTTGGCGCGGGAGAGGGCTACACCTTC
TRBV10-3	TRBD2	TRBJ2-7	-	CAISESLAGGQSHEQYF	TGTGCCATCAGTGAGTCCCTAGCGGGGGGGCAATCCCACGAGCAGTACTTC
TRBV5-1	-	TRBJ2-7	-	CASSRARGDYEQYF	TGCGCCAGCAGCAGGGCGCGGGGAGACTACGAGCAGTACTTC
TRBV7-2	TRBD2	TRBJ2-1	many	CASSLGGLAGYNEQFF	TGTGCCAGCAGCTTAGGCGGACTAGCGGGCTACAATGAGCAGTTCTTC
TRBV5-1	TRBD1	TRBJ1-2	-	CASSLQTGENYGYTF	TGCGCCAGCAGCCTACAGACAGGGGAGAACTATGGCTACACCTTC